Below, one T cell receptor beta chain is given with its context. There are 19 residues in the CDR3. V lost 4 bases to trimming and J lost 0 bases, with 21 bases between them. Looked up from germline, CDR1 is SGHDN and CDR2 is FVKESK. The sample is drawn from a study of blood T cell repertoires in COVID-19. Study background: Material from acute and convalescent COVID-19 was sourced from the United States, Italy and Spain. The cDNA or gDNA used as material had been derived from T cells, B-cell-depleted T cells, or PBMCs.

Seattle patients were enrolled during active infection and followed longitudinally. In the study's own analysis: Nucleated cell number was recorded as an estimate derived from reference gene primer amplification. Sequencing was performed with immunoSEQ multiplex PCR; in TCRdb, only in-frame clones are kept and a portion is missing. The DNA was the basis for D and trimming; V, J and clone size are from that table. Here the sample spans over 200,000 clones, about 94% being singletons. The chain combines TRBV14 with TRBJ1-4; weak D call: TRBD1 (5 bases). Input material: peripheral blood. This receptor was identified in a man aged 55 to 69 with COVID-19, enrolled during active disease. The CDR3 DNA follows: TGTGCCAGCAGCCGCCGACAGAGAAGTTCAATCTCAACTAATGAAAAACTGTTTTTT. As protein: CASSRRQRSSISTNEKLFF.